These 15 T cell receptor beta chains were sequenced from one sample in a study of cytomegalovirus exposure and HLA in healthy donors (dated by TCRdb to between 2016 and 2019). Preparation of the library involved the immunoSEQ multiplex PCR assay. A mixture of 60 forward primers for TCR Vbeta segments and 13 reverse primers for TCR Jbeta segments was used in the multiplex PCR. TCRdb mirrors the immuneACCESS table, restricted to in-frame sequences. Some clones are absent from its copies; in checked studies, under half trace to an unresolved V gene, and the reason for the others is unknown. Across this sample there are fewer than 200,000 clones, with roughly 84% seen only once. Jointly, the top ten make up roughly 2.5% of the sample. Sequences were obtained from PBMCs. All receptors come from a man younger than 40 in good health and CMV-seropositive.

The chain employs TRBV27 and TRBJ1-5, with 7 nucleotides matching TRBD1. J was trimmed by 7 bases and V by 5 bases; bases with no gene match: 8. The CDR3 has 14 amino acids. Germline lookup yields CDR1 MNHEY and CDR2 SMNVEV (reference sequence). The CDR3 reads CASSRQGLGQPQHF. The CDR3 DNA is TGTGCCAGCAGTAGACAGGGATTGGGACAGCCCCAGCATTTT.

This clone has just a few counts. This chain joins TRBV18 and TRBJ1-1, with D unclear. Trimming removed 3 bases from V and 8 bases from J, with 13 bases in between. Germline V CDR1 and CDR2: KGHSH, LQKENI. The CDR3 loop spans 13 amino acids. CDR3 sequence: CASSPGREGEAFF. CDR3 DNA sequence: TGTGCCAGCTCACCCGGGAGGGAGGGAGAAGCTTTCTTT.

The CDR3 sequence: CAWDSYEKLFF. The CDR3 DNA reads as TGTGCCTGGGACAGCTATGAAAAACTGTTTTTT. The chain links TRBV30 to TRBJ1-4; possible D gene TRBD1, 5 bases. Germline V gene data show CDR1 as GTSNPN and CDR2 as SVGIG (reference sequence). The V end was cut by 5 bases, the J end by 6 bases, with 7 bases between. The CDR3 length is 11 residues. The variable domain in full, completed from reference TRBV30 and TRBJ1-4, reads SQTIHQWPATLVQPVGSPLSLECTVEGTSNPNLYWYRQAAGRGLQLLFYSVGIGQISSEVPQNLSASRPQDRQFILSSKKLLLSDSGFYLCAWDSYEKLFFGSGTQLSVL.

This clone came up once. The chain has TRBV6-1 and TRBJ1-3; D remains ambiguous. The CDR3 consists of 15 residues. V dropped 2 bases and J dropped 3 bases, with 11 bases sitting between them. Germline V gene data show CDR1 as MNHNS and CDR2 as SASEGT. For the CDR3, the DNA is TGTGCCAGCAGTGAATTTAGTGGCGGTGGAAACACCATATATTTT. Its translation is CASSEFSGGGNTIYF.

The chain uses TRBV18 and TRBJ2-1; TRBD2 aligns across 9 bases. V gave up 3 bases and J gave up 6 bases; unmatched junction bases: 9. The CDR3 sequence is 16 residues long. Germline-derived CDR1 and CDR2 are KGHSH and LQKENI. The CDR3: CASSPPGSGRSNEQFF. CDR3 sequence (DNA): TGTGCCAGCTCACCCCCTGGGAGCGGGAGGTCCAATGAGCAGTTCTTC.

The chain is built from TRBV19 and TRBJ2-1; 11 bases are a match to TRBD2. Trimming at V came to 9 bases and at J to 2 bases, leaving 9 bases not matched to a gene. Per the germline V gene, CDR1 is LNHDA and CDR2 is SQIVND (reference sequence). The CDR3 covers 16 residues. The CDR3 region has the DNA TGTGCCAGCTCTTTTAGCGGGAGGGCCGCCTACAATGAGCAGTTCTTC. Translated: CASSFSGRAAYNEQFF. The full variable domain, its missing parts supplied by reference TRBV19 and TRBJ2-1, is DGGITQSPKYLFRKEGQNVTLSCEQNLNHDAMYWYRQDPGQGLRLIYYSQIVNDFQKGDIAEGYSVSREKKESFPLTVTSAQKNPTAFYLCASSFSGRAAYNEQFFGPGTRLTVL.

The chain combines TRBV4-3 with TRBJ1-6; the match to TRBD1 covers 10 bases. This CDR3 contains 16 residues. With 1 base clipped from V and 5 bases from J, the junction kept 2 bases outside the gene matches. Germline-derived CDR1 and CDR2 are LGHNA and YSLEER. The CDR3 bases are TGCGCCAGCAGCCAAGGGACAGGGGGTGATAATTCACCCCTCCACTTT. It encodes CASSQGTGGDNSPLHF.

This sequence joins TRBV2 and TRBJ1-1; 7 bases align to TRBD1. CDR1 and CDR2 (germline): SNHLY, FYNNEI. The CDR3 extends over 13 amino acids. The V gene end was trimmed by 4 bases and the J gene end by 1 base; junction bases not matched to a gene: 0. The DNA of the CDR3 is TGTGCCAGCAGTGGACAGGGGAACACTGAAGCTTTCTTT. This codes for CASSGQGNTEAFF. The variable domain in full, with the rest retrieved from reference TRBV2 and TRBJ1-1, is EPEVTQTPSHQVTQMGQEVILRCVPISNHLYFYWYRQILGQKVEFLVSFYNNEISEKSEIFDDQFSVERPDGSNFTLKIRSTKLEDSAMYFCASSGQGNTEAFFGQGTRLTVV.

J is TRBJ2-4 and V is TRBV27; TRBD2 matches at 8 bases. The CDR3 runs 13 residues. Looked up from germline, CDR1 is MNHEY and CDR2 is SMNVEV (reference sequence). V lost 5 bases, J lost 11 bases, and 8 bases stayed unmatched. Here the CDR3 reads CASSVERGYVQYF. CDR3 nucleotides: TGTGCCAGCAGTGTTGAGCGGGGGTACGTTCAGTACTTC.

The chain uses TRBV29-1 and TRBJ2-6, with a weak D call TRBD1 (5 bases). There are 15 residues in the CDR3. The V end was cut by 6 bases, the J end by 0 bases, with 12 bases between. CDR1 SQVTM and CDR2 ANQGSEA come from the germline V gene. CDR3 DNA: TGCAGCGTAGGAACGACAGCCTCTGGGGCCAACGTCCTGACTTTC. This codes for CSVGTTASGANVLTF.

This rearrangement joins TRBV5-1 to TRBJ2-6, with D possibly matching TRBD2 (6 bases). The germline V gene encodes CDR1 SGHRS and CDR2 YFSETQ. Trimming took 4 bases from V and 1 from J, leaving 30 bases between them. This CDR3 region has 22 residues. CDR3 loop: CASSPLWSGTHKGKSGANVLTF. The CDR3 DNA reads as TGCGCCAGCAGCCCACTTTGGTCGGGGACTCACAAAGGGAAGTCTGGGGCCAACGTCCTGACTTTC.

This chain joins TRBV5-1 and TRBJ1-1, with D unclear. Per germline, CDR1 SGHRS and CDR2 YFSETQ. The CDR3 totals 13 residues. V was cut by 2 bases and J by 1 base, with 6 bases left in between. CDR3 in DNA: TGCGCCAGCAGCTTTGAGTCGAACACTGAAGCTTTCTTT. Translated, it gives CASSFESNTEAFF.

This chain joins TRBV11-3 and TRBJ2-7; 12 nucleotides match TRBD1. J was trimmed by 3 bases and V by 5 bases; bases with no gene match: 5. Germline CDR1 is SGHNT and CDR2 is YENEEA. CDR3 length: 15 amino acids. As DNA, the CDR3 is TGTGCCAGCAGCCCCGGGACAGGGGGCCGCTACGAGCAGTACTTC. It yields the protein CASSPGTGGRYEQYF. The entire variable domain, with the rest obtained from reference TRBV11-3 and TRBJ2-7, is as follows: EAGVVQSPRYKIIEKKQPVAFWCNPISGHNTLYWYLQNLGQGPELLIRYENEEAVDDSQLPKDRFSAERLKGVDSTLKIQPAELGDSAVYLCASSPGTGGRYEQYFGPGTRLTVT.

J is TRBJ2-1 and V is TRBV11-3; D may be TRBD2 (5 bases). V lost 2 bases, J lost 4 bases, and 9 bases lay in between. Germline CDR1 SGHNT, CDR2 YENEEA. The CDR3 runs 14 residues. CDR3 protein: CASSLLALYNEQFF. The DNA of the CDR3 is TGTGCCAGCAGCTTATTAGCGCTATACAATGAGCAGTTCTTC.

This clone has more than one count but fewer than ten. The V gene is TRBV5-1, the J gene TRBJ1-1, with D possibly TRBD1 on 6 matching bases. V lost 3 bases to trimming and J lost 1 base, with 10 bases between them. The CDR3 runs 14 residues. Germline assignment: CDR1 SGHRS and CDR2 YFSETQ. For the CDR3, the DNA is TGCGCCAGCAGCTATACAGGGACGAACACTGAAGCTTTCTTT. Its translation: CASSYTGTNTEAFF.